The entry that follows covers one TCR beta chain sequence. This clone occurred many times. Its antigen is unknown. Per-base qualities were not stored, and no clone one base away is much larger. The sample is drawn from a study of shared clonotypes between healthy human individuals (dated by TCRdb to 2019 to 2021). As for the study more broadly: Three men and a couple of women, aged 18 to 49 years, made up the cohort. Libraries were prepared and TCR repertoires were sequenced by different laboratories using diverse techniques, in order to increase sequencing depth and limit assay-specific biases. To estimate repertoire size and how much clonotypes are shared between individuals, the study performed deep sequencing of blood TCR repertoires from roughly five healthy adults. Per donor, three plates each were used for CD4 naive and CD4 memory, two for CD8 naive, and one for CD8 memory. Between about 0.94 and 8.9 billion PBMCs per donor were obtained by leukapheresis. Results the study describes overall, beyond this receptor: Only blood was sampled, and tissue TCR repertoires likely differ from those in blood. Incomplete sequencing was indicated by rarefaction of sorted-subset datasets, despite the large sequencing depth. When a few donors were compared, the shared fraction of clonotypes was roughly 4.8% for naive CD4, 3% to 4% for naive CD8, 2.3% for memory CD4, and under 0.5% for memory CD8. Pairwise subsampling led to the expectation that sequencing depth would affect the degree of clonotype sharing among donors. Compared with non-shared clonotypes, clonotypes shared by all four sorted-subset donors had higher generation probabilities. The genetic and exposure-history diversity represented was limited by the small number of donors. Naive subsets generally had larger estimated clonotype richness than memory subsets did.

Using the deep immunoSEQ assay, TCR CDR3 regions were amplified from genomic DNA by multiplex PCR. Extracted genomic DNA from each cell subset was spread evenly across all wells of several immunoSEQ 96-well plates, with each plate serving as a replicate. Each replicate PCR for sorted subsets received around 200 ng genomic DNA, equal to 28,000 or so T cell genomes. Purified libraries were measured with a Qubit 3.0 fluorometer, size-checked on a Bioanalyzer 2100, and measured again with the KAPA Library Quantification kit. Each immunoSEQ 96-well plate was sequenced on its own single-read 150-cycle Illumina NextSeq 550 flow cell. The study's processing was this. Because the immunoSEQ output held only junctional sequences and lacked quality scores, the filtering could not match the filtering applied to full-length reads. To assign V/J genes and CDR3, sequences were annotated against IMGT germline references using PyIR, a Python wrapper for IgBLAST v1.9. Reads were removed for weak V/J assignments (E-value above 1e-6), missing CDR3, stop codons, out-of-frame junctions, or ambiguous translated residues. V3J clonotypes were defined by identical inferred V gene, J gene, and CDR3 amino acid sequence. The percentage overlap between two repertoires was calculated by dividing the number of shared unique clonotypes by the size of the smaller repertoire. RTK rarefaction, the Chao1 estimator, and Recon v2.1 estimates of unobserved clonotypes were used to assess repertoire richness. For all TCRbeta clonotypes obtained by the gDNA method from four donors, generation probabilities were computed with OLGA. This immuneACCESS table, as held by TCRdb, lists in-frame sequences with V and J called but not all clones. Of the missing ones, under half trace to an unresolved V gene in checked studies; the others have no known cause. V, J and clone size were drawn from that table, and D and trimming were deduced from the DNA. The sample has around 1,100,000 clones on record, approximately 77% of them singletons. The ten largest clones capture 0.85% to 1% of the sample.

The V and J ends are trimmed by 4 bases and 6 bases, leaving 18 bases between them. From its cysteine to its phenylalanine, the CDR3 spans 16 amino acids. The entry retains the CDR3 DNA only, 48 bases that are in frame from base 1. Taken from the germline V gene, the CDR1 and CDR2 loops are ENHRY and SYGVKD. The donors were healthy, HIV-negative adults with no recently reported acute infections or vaccinations. All donors were Caucasian adults living in Nashville, Tennessee, USA. CD4+ T cells were enriched by magnetic negative selection, after which naive cells were positively selected on CD45RA and the negative fraction was taken as the memory subset. Blood was collected by leukapheresis, and PBMCs were isolated by Ficoll-Histopaque density gradient centrifugation and then cryopreserved in liquid nitrogen vapor phase. Purity and quantity of every magnetically sorted T cell population were checked by analytical flow cytometry. Each sorted fraction had its genomic DNA isolated and then quantified by UV absorbance on a Nanodrop 2000c.

The sample taken for sequencing was memory CD4+ T cells from PBMCs. The cell subset or site label on this specimen signifies: CD45RA-negative fraction. The rearranged segments are TRBV10-3 and TRBJ2-2; TRBD1 is a weak D gene call, 6 bases matching. The source is a man in his late teens or twenties in good health. Some clones in this sample may be carry-over from other donors' samples. The nucleotide sequence is TGTGCCATCAGTGGGGCACAGGGAACTGGTGCCGGGGAGCTGTTTTTT. Its translation is CAISGAQGTGAGELFF.